A selection of T cell receptor beta chains follows, all from one sample in a study of PD-1 blockade in classical Hodgkin lymphoma. Clones were read by immunoSEQ multiplex PCR, and TCRdb kept only the in-frame ones, dropping some. Of about 13,000 clones in the sample, 80% were seen once. The sequenced sample was peripheral blood mononuclear cells (PBMCs), obtained at baseline. The source of these receptors is a human donor with classical Hodgkin lymphoma. Each CDR3 is given with its conserved first and last residue. Each record gives: D gene, J gene, clone size, V gene, CDR3 protein, CDR3 DNA. A D gene is named only where the DNA matches it firmly. Size is stated for part of the rows, as once, few or many counts, or as a class when the clone is expanded.

d_call: TRBD2; j_call: TRBJ2-7; clone_size: once; v_call: TRBV10-2; cdr3_aa: CASSERLASYEQYF; cdr3_nt: TGCGCCAGCAGTGAGAGACTAGCCTCCTACGAGCAGTACTTC
d_call: TRBD1; j_call: TRBJ1-4; clone_size: NA; v_call: TRBV10-3; cdr3_aa: CAISEARGTPGTGREKLFF; cdr3_nt: TGTGCCATCAGTGAGGCTAGGGGTACCCCCGGGACAGGGAGAGAAAAACTGTTTTTT
d_call: TRBD1; j_call: TRBJ1-1; clone_size: NA; v_call: TRBV30; cdr3_aa: CAWSRRRQGANTEAFF; cdr3_nt: TGTGCCTGGAGCCGTCGGCGACAGGGGGCGAACACTGAAGCTTTCTTT
d_call: TRBD1; j_call: TRBJ2-1; clone_size: NA; v_call: TRBV10-3; cdr3_aa: CAISVGTGGNNEQFF; cdr3_nt: TGTGCCATCAGTGTAGGGACAGGGGGAAACAATGAGCAGTTCTTC
d_call: NA; j_call: TRBJ2-5; clone_size: NA; v_call: TRBV14; cdr3_aa: CASSQVVSRETQYF; cdr3_nt: TGTGCCAGCAGCCAAGTTGTCAGTCGAGAGACCCAGTACTTC
d_call: NA; j_call: TRBJ2-1; clone_size: NA; v_call: TRBV16; cdr3_aa: CASSQWTLAGDEQFF; cdr3_nt: TGTGCCAGCAGCCAATGGACCCTAGCAGGCGATGAGCAGTTCTTC
d_call: NA; j_call: TRBJ1-3; clone_size: NA; v_call: TRBV10-3; cdr3_aa: CAISASTIRNTIYF; cdr3_nt: TGTGCCATCAGTGCGAGTACGATCCGAAACACCATATATTTT
d_call: TRBD2; j_call: TRBJ2-3; clone_size: NA; v_call: TRBV19; cdr3_aa: CASSPGLASTDTQYF; cdr3_nt: TGTGCCAGTAGCCCGGGACTAGCGAGCACAGATACGCAGTATTTT
d_call: TRBD1; j_call: TRBJ1-5; clone_size: once; v_call: TRBV5-6; cdr3_aa: CASSLNYRGSNQPQHF; cdr3_nt: TGTGCCAGCAGCTTAAATTACAGGGGATCGAATCAGCCCCAGCATTTT
d_call: NA; j_call: TRBJ2-1; clone_size: NA; v_call: TRBV2; cdr3_aa: CASSQYEQFF; cdr3_nt: TGTGCCAGCAGCCAGTATGAGCAGTTCTTC
d_call: NA; j_call: TRBJ2-1; clone_size: NA; v_call: TRBV12-2; cdr3_aa: CASRFNLADLTPADNEQFF; cdr3_nt: TGTGCAAGTCGCTTTAACCTAGCGGACCTTACCCCCGCGGATAATGAGCAGTTCTTC
d_call: NA; j_call: TRBJ1-4; clone_size: NA; v_call: TRBV30; cdr3_aa: CAWNGINEKLFF; cdr3_nt: TGTGCCTGGAACGGGATCAATGAAAAACTGTTTTTT
d_call: NA; j_call: TRBJ2-3; clone_size: NA; v_call: TRBV4-1; cdr3_aa: CASSSPGSDTQYF; cdr3_nt: TGCGCCAGCAGCTCCCCAGGGTCCGATACGCAGTATTTT
d_call: TRBD1; j_call: TRBJ1-1; clone_size: NA; v_call: TRBV29-1; cdr3_aa: CSVEGTGALNTEAFF; cdr3_nt: TGCAGCGTTGAAGGGACAGGCGCTTTGAACACTGAAGCTTTCTTT
d_call: TRBD1; j_call: TRBJ2-3; clone_size: NA; v_call: TRBV4-2; cdr3_aa: CASSPGQGSADTQYF; cdr3_nt: TGTGCCAGCAGCCCCGGACAGGGGAGTGCAGATACGCAGTATTTT
d_call: TRBD1; j_call: TRBJ2-1; clone_size: few; v_call: TRBV29-1; cdr3_aa: CSVGQGSRGEYTYNEQFF; cdr3_nt: TGCAGCGTTGGACAGGGGTCCCGGGGCGAGTACACCTACAATGAGCAGTTCTTC
d_call: TRBD1; j_call: TRBJ1-5; clone_size: few; v_call: TRBV6-1; cdr3_aa: CASSGQGSNQPQHF; cdr3_nt: TGTGCCAGCAGTGGACAGGGTAGCAATCAGCCCCAGCATTTT
d_call: NA; j_call: TRBJ1-2; clone_size: NA; v_call: TRBV5-7; cdr3_aa: CASSFRLLDSQVTNYGYTF; cdr3_nt: TGTGCCAGCAGCTTCCGTCTTCTGGATTCTCAGGTTACTAACTATGGCTACACCTTC
d_call: NA; j_call: TRBJ1-6; clone_size: NA; v_call: TRBV7-2; cdr3_aa: CASSLVGGRFSSGGTPLHF; cdr3_nt: TGTGCCAGCAGCTTAGTAGGGGGTCGTTTTTCCTCCGGCGGAACACCCCTCCACTTT
d_call: TRBD1; j_call: TRBJ1-5; clone_size: NA; v_call: TRBV7-9; cdr3_aa: CASSPHLGTDNQPQHF; cdr3_nt: TGTGCCAGCAGCCCTCACCTAGGGACAGACAATCAGCCCCAGCATTTT
d_call: NA; j_call: TRBJ1-1; clone_size: NA; v_call: TRBV7-9; cdr3_aa: CASSYIRLEAFF; cdr3_nt: TGTGCCAGCAGCTATATTAGGCTTGAAGCTTTCTTT
d_call: NA; j_call: TRBJ1-5; clone_size: NA; v_call: TRBV11-3; cdr3_aa: CASSLAGFNQPQHF; cdr3_nt: TGTGCCAGCAGCTTAGCAGGTTTCAATCAGCCCCAGCATTTT
d_call: NA; j_call: TRBJ1-3; clone_size: NA; v_call: TRBV25-1; cdr3_aa: CASSGIRPGSGNTIYF; cdr3_nt: TGTGCCAGCAGTGGGATCCGACCGGGCTCTGGAAACACCATATATTTT
d_call: TRBD2; j_call: TRBJ2-7; clone_size: NA; v_call: TRBV7-9; cdr3_aa: CASSSLAGVYEQYF; cdr3_nt: TGTGCCAGCAGTTCACTAGCGGGAGTTTACGAGCAGTACTTC
d_call: NA; j_call: TRBJ1-2; clone_size: NA; v_call: TRBV28; cdr3_aa: CASGGSYGYTF; cdr3_nt: TGTGCCAGCGGAGGGAGCTATGGCTACACCTTC
d_call: NA; j_call: TRBJ2-3; clone_size: NA; v_call: TRBV7-2; cdr3_aa: CASSLGQTSTDTQYF; cdr3_nt: TGTGCCAGCAGCTTAGGGCAAACTAGCACAGATACGCAGTATTTT
d_call: NA; j_call: TRBJ2-2; clone_size: NA; v_call: TRBV11-3; cdr3_aa: CASSLRGNTGELFF; cdr3_nt: TGTGCCAGCAGCTTAAGAGGGAACACCGGGGAGCTGTTTTTT
d_call: NA; j_call: TRBJ2-1; clone_size: NA; v_call: TRBV7-2; cdr3_aa: CASSLLGLASSYNEQFF; cdr3_nt: TGTGCCAGCAGCTTATTGGGGCTAGCGAGCTCCTACAATGAGCAGTTCTTC
d_call: NA; j_call: TRBJ2-1; clone_size: NA; v_call: TRBV30; cdr3_aa: CAWSSDRTVGLAQFF; cdr3_nt: TGTGCCTGGAGTAGTGATAGGACCGTCGGTCTGGCGCAGTTCTTC
d_call: NA; j_call: TRBJ1-3; clone_size: NA; v_call: TRBV6-5; cdr3_aa: CASRPGKGSGNTIYF; cdr3_nt: TGTGCCAGCAGGCCGGGGAAGGGCTCTGGAAACACCATATATTTT
d_call: NA; j_call: TRBJ2-5; clone_size: once; v_call: TRBV5-8; cdr3_aa: CASSLVQGMSGTQYF; cdr3_nt: TGTGCCAGCAGCTTGGTGCAGGGGATGTCCGGGACCCAGTACTTC
d_call: TRBD1; j_call: TRBJ2-5; clone_size: NA; v_call: TRBV5-8; cdr3_aa: CASSPAGQGARETQYF; cdr3_nt: TGTGCCAGCAGCCCGGCAGGACAGGGGGCGCGGGAGACCCAGTACTTC
d_call: TRBD2; j_call: TRBJ2-1; clone_size: NA; v_call: TRBV15; cdr3_aa: CATSRTGLAGGPGEQFF; cdr3_nt: TGTGCCACCAGCAGAACTGGACTAGCGGGGGGGCCGGGTGAGCAGTTCTTC
d_call: TRBD1; j_call: TRBJ1-2; clone_size: NA; v_call: TRBV28; cdr3_aa: CASIIGPGQTNYGYTF; cdr3_nt: TGTGCCAGCATCATCGGGCCGGGACAGACTAACTATGGCTACACCTTC
d_call: TRBD1; j_call: TRBJ2-2; clone_size: NA; v_call: TRBV19; cdr3_aa: CASSIRRTGVNTGELFF; cdr3_nt: TGTGCCAGTAGTATCCGGAGGACAGGGGTGAACACCGGGGAGCTGTTTTTT
d_call: NA; j_call: TRBJ2-3; clone_size: few; v_call: TRBV10-2; cdr3_aa: CASSEARGTSTDTQYF; cdr3_nt: TGCGCCAGCAGTGAAGCCAGAGGAACAAGCACAGATACGCAGTATTTT
d_call: TRBD1; j_call: TRBJ2-7; clone_size: NA; v_call: TRBV10-3; cdr3_aa: CAISEDRATYYEQYF; cdr3_nt: TGTGCCATCAGTGAGGACAGGGCGACGTACTACGAGCAGTACTTC
d_call: NA; j_call: TRBJ1-4; clone_size: few; v_call: TRBV27; cdr3_aa: CASKGGDEKLFF; cdr3_nt: TGTGCCAGTAAGGGGGGCGATGAAAAACTGTTTTTT
d_call: NA; j_call: TRBJ2-2; clone_size: NA; v_call: TRBV18; cdr3_aa: CASSPSGELFF; cdr3_nt: TGTGCCAGCTCACCTTCCGGGGAGCTGTTTTTT
d_call: NA; j_call: TRBJ2-3; clone_size: NA; v_call: TRBV4-2; cdr3_aa: CASSQELVPGVNTDTQYF; cdr3_nt: TGTGCCAGCAGCCAAGAATTGGTGCCGGGGGTAAACACAGATACGCAGTATTTT
d_call: NA; j_call: TRBJ1-1; clone_size: NA; v_call: TRBV27; cdr3_aa: CASSLGDLGGGSTEAFF; cdr3_nt: TGTGCCAGCAGTTTAGGGGACCTAGGGGGAGGGAGCACTGAAGCTTTCTTT
d_call: NA; j_call: TRBJ1-1; clone_size: NA; v_call: TRBV4-1; cdr3_aa: CASSHMAIGTEAFF; cdr3_nt: TGCGCCAGCAGTCACATGGCCATTGGCACTGAAGCTTTCTTT
d_call: NA; j_call: TRBJ1-6; clone_size: NA; v_call: TRBV9; cdr3_aa: CASSAVGGQNSPLHF; cdr3_nt: TGTGCCAGCAGCGCCGTGGGGGGGCAGAATTCACCCCTCCACTTT
d_call: NA; j_call: TRBJ1-5; clone_size: NA; v_call: TRBV20-1; cdr3_aa: CSARQPQHF; cdr3_nt: TGCAGTGCCAGACAGCCCCAGCATTTT
d_call: NA; j_call: TRBJ2-2; clone_size: NA; v_call: TRBV5-1; cdr3_aa: CASSRSLRELFF; cdr3_nt: TGCGCCAGCAGCAGGTCTCTCAGGGAGCTGTTTTTT
d_call: NA; j_call: TRBJ2-3; clone_size: NA; v_call: TRBV27; cdr3_aa: CASSFSPVQHSKLLVDIDTQYF; cdr3_nt: TGTGCCAGCAGTTTTAGCCCCGTTCAACACTCGAAACTACTTGTTGACATAGATACGCAGTATTTT
d_call: NA; j_call: TRBJ2-1; clone_size: NA; v_call: TRBV5-8; cdr3_aa: CASSPPLNEQFF; cdr3_nt: TGTGCCAGCAGCCCGCCTTTGAATGAGCAGTTCTTC
d_call: NA; j_call: TRBJ1-2; clone_size: few; v_call: TRBV14; cdr3_aa: CASSLGTFYGYTF; cdr3_nt: TGTGCCAGCAGCTTGGGGACCTTCTATGGCTACACCTTC
d_call: TRBD2; j_call: TRBJ2-1; clone_size: NA; v_call: TRBV29-1; cdr3_aa: CSVDASGMYNEQFF; cdr3_nt: TGCAGCGTTGACGCTAGCGGAATGTACAATGAGCAGTTCTTC
d_call: NA; j_call: TRBJ2-7; clone_size: NA; v_call: TRBV5-1; cdr3_aa: CASSLANRGYEQYF; cdr3_nt: TGCGCCAGCAGCTTGGCCAACAGAGGCTACGAGCAGTACTTC
d_call: NA; j_call: TRBJ1-1; clone_size: few; v_call: TRBV18; cdr3_aa: CASSPFPLTGKGTEAFF; cdr3_nt: TGTGCCAGCTCACCATTCCCCCTTACAGGGAAAGGCACTGAAGCTTTCTTT
d_call: TRBD2; j_call: TRBJ2-7; clone_size: NA; v_call: TRBV6-4; cdr3_aa: CARKQGLAGPYEQYF; cdr3_nt: TGTGCCAGAAAACAAGGACTAGCGGGTCCTTACGAGCAGTACTTC
d_call: NA; j_call: TRBJ2-3; clone_size: NA; v_call: TRBV4-3; cdr3_aa: CASSHRDWDSTDTQYF; cdr3_nt: TGCGCCAGCAGCCATAGGGACTGGGATAGCACAGATACGCAGTATTTT
d_call: TRBD2; j_call: TRBJ2-1; clone_size: NA; v_call: TRBV27; cdr3_aa: CASSLSPKAGSYNEQFF; cdr3_nt: TGTGCCAGCAGTTTATCCCCCAAAGCGGGGTCCTACAATGAGCAGTTCTTC
d_call: TRBD2; j_call: TRBJ2-7; clone_size: NA; v_call: TRBV7-2; cdr3_aa: CASSLGERGISYEQYF; cdr3_nt: TGTGCCAGCAGCTTAGGGGAGCGGGGGATATCCTACGAGCAGTACTTC